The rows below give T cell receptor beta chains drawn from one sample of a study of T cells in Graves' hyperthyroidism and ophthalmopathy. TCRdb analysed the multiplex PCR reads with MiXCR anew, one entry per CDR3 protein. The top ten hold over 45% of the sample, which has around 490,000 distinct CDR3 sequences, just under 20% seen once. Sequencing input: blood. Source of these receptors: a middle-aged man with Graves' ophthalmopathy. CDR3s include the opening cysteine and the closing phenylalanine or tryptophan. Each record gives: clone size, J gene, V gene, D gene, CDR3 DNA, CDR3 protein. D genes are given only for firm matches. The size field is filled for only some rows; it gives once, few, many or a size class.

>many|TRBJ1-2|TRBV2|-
TGTGCCAGCAGCGGACTGGGGCCTTATGGCTACACCTTC
CASSGLGPYGYTF
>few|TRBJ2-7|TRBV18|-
TGTGCCAGCTCACAGAGACTATCCTACGAGCAGTACTTC
CASSQRLSYEQYF
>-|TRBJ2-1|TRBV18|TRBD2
TGTGCCAGCTCGCAGGGACTAGCGGGGGAGGATGAGCAGTTCTTC
CASSQGLAGEDEQFF
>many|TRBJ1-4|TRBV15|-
TGTGCCACCAGCAGAGATGCAGGGGCAACTAATGAAAAACTGTTTTTT
CATSRDAGATNEKLFF
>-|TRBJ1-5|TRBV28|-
TGTGCCAGCAGTTTAACCGCTCGGCCCCAGCATTTT
CASSLTARPQHF
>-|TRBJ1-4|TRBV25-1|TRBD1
TGTGCCAGCAGTGAAGAGGGGACAGGGCGCGAAAAACTGTTTTTT
CASSEEGTGREKLFF
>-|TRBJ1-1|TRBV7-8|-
TGTGCCAGCAGCCCGAACGGTTGGACTGAAGCTTTCTTT
CASSPNGWTEAFF
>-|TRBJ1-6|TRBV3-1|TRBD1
TGTGCCAGCAGCCACCCCCCGGGACAGGGGGGCCATTCACCCCTCCACTTT
CASSHPPGQGGHSPLHF
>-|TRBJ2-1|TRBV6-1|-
TGTGCCAGCAAGACAGTGCACAATGAGCAGTTCTTC
CASKTVHNEQFF
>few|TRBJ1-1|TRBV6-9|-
TGTGCCAGCAGTTCCCACAGAGGGGGGGTCACTGAAGCTTTCTTT
CASSSHRGGVTEAFF
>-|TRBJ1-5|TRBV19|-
TGTGCCAGTACCACAGCGGGGAAATGGCAGCCCCAGCATTTT
CASTTAGKWQPQHF
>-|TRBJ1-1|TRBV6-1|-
TGTGCCACCAAGGTAGGGGGGAACACTGAAGCTTTCTTT
CATKVGGNTEAFF
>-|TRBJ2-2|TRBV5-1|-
TGCGCCAGCAGCTTGGATGGGCTTCTCAACACCGGGGAGCTGTTTTTT
CASSLDGLLNTGELFF
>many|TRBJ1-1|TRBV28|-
TGTGCCAGCAGTTTAATCAGGGGAAGCGGGAACACTGAAGCTTTCTTT
CASSLIRGSGNTEAFF
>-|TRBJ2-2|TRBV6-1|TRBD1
TGTGCCATCACATTGGGACAGGGGAGCGGCACCGGGGAGCTGTTTTTT
CAITLGQGSGTGELFF
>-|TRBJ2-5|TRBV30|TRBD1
TGTGCCTGGAGTGGGGATCTCCAGGGGGCCCAAGAGACCCAGTACTTC
CAWSGDLQGAQETQYF
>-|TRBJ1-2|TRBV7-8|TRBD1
TGTGCCAGTAGGGAGACAGGGTCCAACTATGGCTACACCTTC
CASRETGSNYGYTF
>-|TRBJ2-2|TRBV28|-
TGTGCCAGCAGTCCATTAGCTAGGAGCGGGGAGCTGTTTTTT
CASSPLARSGELFF
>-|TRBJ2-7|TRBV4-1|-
TGCGCCAGCAGCCGAAGAGCCGGAGAAGGGCCTGGTTCCCCTCGGGAGCAGTACTTC
CASSRRAGEGPGSPREQYF
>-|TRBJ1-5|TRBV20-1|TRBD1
TGCAGTGCTAAACAGGGGGCCAATCAGCCCCAGCATTTT
CSAKQGANQPQHF
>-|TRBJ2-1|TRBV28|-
TGTGCCACCTCGACGGGCAGGGAGCAGTTCTTC
CATSTGREQFF
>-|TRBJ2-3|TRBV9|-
TGTGCCAGCAGCGTAGGCAACGGTGGGTACACAGATACGCAGTATTTT
CASSVGNGGYTDTQYF
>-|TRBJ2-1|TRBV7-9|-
TGTGCCAGCAGCCCCCAACAGGGCAAGAATGAGCAGTTCTTC
CASSPQQGKNEQFF
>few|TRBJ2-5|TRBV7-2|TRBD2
TGTGCCAGCAGCCCGGGCACGACCAGCGGGAGGAGAGAGACCCAGTACTTC
CASSPGTTSGRRETQYF
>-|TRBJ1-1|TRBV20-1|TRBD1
TGCAGTGCTAGAGATTCCAGGGGGGTCACTGAAGCTTTCTTT
CSARDSRGVTEAFF
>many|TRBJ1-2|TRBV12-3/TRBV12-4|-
TGTGCCAGCAGCCCGCCGGCGCGGGGAACCCATGGCTACACCTTC
CASSPPARGTHGYTF
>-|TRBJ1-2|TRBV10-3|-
TGTGCCATCAGTGAGTCCCTACAGGATGGCTACACCTTC
CAISESLQDGYTF
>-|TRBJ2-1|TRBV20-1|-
TGCAGTGCTAGAGTACCCTACAATGAGCAGTTCTTC
CSARVPYNEQFF
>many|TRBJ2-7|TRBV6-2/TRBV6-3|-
TGTGCCAGCAGTTACTCTGCGGATCTCTCCTACGAGCAGTACTTC
CASSYSADLSYEQYF
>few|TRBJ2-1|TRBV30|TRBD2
TGTGCCTGGGTCCTAGCGGGAGGTATTGAGCAGTTCTTC
CAWVLAGGIEQFF
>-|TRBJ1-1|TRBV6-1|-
TGTGCCAGCGGACGGAAGGACACTGAAGCTTTCTTT
CASGRKDTEAFF
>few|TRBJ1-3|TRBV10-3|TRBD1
TGTGCCATCAGTGCGACGGACAGGGTAACTGGAAACACCATATATTTT
CAISATDRVTGNTIYF
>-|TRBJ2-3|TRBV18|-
TGTGCCAGCTCGAACTTTGGTTTGGGAGATACGCAGTATTTT
CASSNFGLGDTQYF
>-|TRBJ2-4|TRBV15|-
TGTGCCACCAGCAGAGATATCTTAATGAGGACAGTTTCTAAAAACATTCAGTACTTC
CATSRDILMRTVSKNIQYF
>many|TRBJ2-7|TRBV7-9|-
TGTGCCAGCAGCTTAGGGACCAACGAGCAGTACTTC
CASSLGTNEQYF
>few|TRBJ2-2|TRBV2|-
TGTGCCAGCAGTGAAGCGACAGAGTACACCGGGGAGCTGTTTTTT
CASSEATEYTGELFF
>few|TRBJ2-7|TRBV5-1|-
TGCGCCAGCAGCTCCCCCGGCAGGCTTAGCTCCTACGAGCAGTACTTC
CASSSPGRLSSYEQYF
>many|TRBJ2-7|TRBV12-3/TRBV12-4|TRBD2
TGTGCCAGCAGAAGGACTAGCGGGACAGGCTACGAGCAGTACTTC
CASRRTSGTGYEQYF
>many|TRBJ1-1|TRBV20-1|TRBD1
TGCAGTGCTAGAGCCCGTCACAGGGGGGACACTGAAGCTTTCTTT
CSARARHRGDTEAFF
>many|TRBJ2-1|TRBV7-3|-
TGTGCCAGCAGCCCCCCTGGGTCGCTGGGGAATGAGCAGTTCTTC
CASSPPGSLGNEQFF
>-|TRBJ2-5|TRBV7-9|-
TGTGCCAGCAACCCACGGACAGACCAAGAGACCCAGTACTTC
CASNPRTDQETQYF
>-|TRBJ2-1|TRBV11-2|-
TGTGCCAGCAGCTTAGATCTCAAAGGGAATGAGCAGTTCTTC
CASSLDLKGNEQFF
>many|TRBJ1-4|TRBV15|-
TGTGCCACCAGCAGAGATGGGGGTGGCGGAGATAATGAAAAACTGTTTTTT
CATSRDGGGGDNEKLFF
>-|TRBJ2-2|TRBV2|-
TGTGCCAGCCTATCAAAGCCCAACACCGGGGAGCTGTTTTTT
CASLSKPNTGELFF
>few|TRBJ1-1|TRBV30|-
TGTGCCTGGAGTACACAGGGAGGCACTGAAGCTTTCTTT
CAWSTQGGTEAFF